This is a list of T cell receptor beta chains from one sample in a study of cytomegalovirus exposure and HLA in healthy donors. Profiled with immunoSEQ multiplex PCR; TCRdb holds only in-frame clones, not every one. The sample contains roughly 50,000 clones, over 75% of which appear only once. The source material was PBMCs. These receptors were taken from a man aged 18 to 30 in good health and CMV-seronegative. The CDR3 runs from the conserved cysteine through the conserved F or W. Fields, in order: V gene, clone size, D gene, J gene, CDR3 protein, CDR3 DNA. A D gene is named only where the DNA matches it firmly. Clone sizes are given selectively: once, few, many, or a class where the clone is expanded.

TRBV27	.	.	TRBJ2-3	CASSFSGGGDTQYF	TGTGCCAGCAGTTTCTCCGGGGGTGGGGATACGCAGTATTTT
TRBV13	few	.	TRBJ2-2	CASSIQGLYGNAGELFF	TGTGCCAGCAGCATACAGGGATTATACGGGAACGCCGGGGAGCTGTTTTTT
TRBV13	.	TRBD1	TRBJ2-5	CASSSGQGEQETQYF	TGTGCCAGCAGCTCGGGACAGGGCGAACAAGAGACCCAGTACTTC
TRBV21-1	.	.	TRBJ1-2	CASSGEGGTHGYTF	TGTGCCAGCAGCGGGGAGGGGGGGACCCATGGCTACACCTTC
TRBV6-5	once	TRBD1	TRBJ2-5	CASSTQGVFGETQYF	TGTGCCAGCAGTACCCAGGGGGTCTTTGGAGAGACCCAGTACTTC
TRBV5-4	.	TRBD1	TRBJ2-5	CASSRTGGGRDQETQYF	TGTGCCAGCAGCCGGACAGGGGGGGGTAGGGACCAAGAGACCCAGTACTTC
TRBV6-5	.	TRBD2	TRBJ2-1	CASSWTSGRDYNEQFF	TGTGCCAGCAGTTGGACTAGCGGGAGGGACTACAATGAGCAGTTCTTC
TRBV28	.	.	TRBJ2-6	CATLHGSGANVLTF	TGTGCCACCCTCCACGGCTCTGGGGCCAACGTCCTGACTTTC
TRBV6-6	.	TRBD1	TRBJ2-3	CASSPEGAHTDTQYF	TGTGCCAGCAGCCCAGAGGGGGCCCACACAGATACGCAGTATTTT
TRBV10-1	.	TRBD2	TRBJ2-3	CASSTRTSGGTDTQYF	TGCGCCAGCAGTACACGGACTAGCGGGGGCACAGATACGCAGTATTTT
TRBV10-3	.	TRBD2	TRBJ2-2	CAISDLRTSGGNTGELFF	TGTGCCATCAGTGATTTGCGGACTAGCGGGGGGAACACCGGGGAGCTGTTTTTT
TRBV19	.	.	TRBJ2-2	CASSKTRNTGELFF	TGTGCCAGTAGCAAAACTAGAAACACCGGGGAGCTGTTTTTT
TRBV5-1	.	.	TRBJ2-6	CASSPTEGLISGANVLTF	TGCGCCAGCAGCCCGACAGAAGGCCTAATCTCTGGGGCCAACGTCCTGACTTTC
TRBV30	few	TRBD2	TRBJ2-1	CAWSALAGTFGHEQFF	TGTGCCTGGAGTGCTCTAGCGGGAACATTCGGGCATGAGCAGTTCTTC
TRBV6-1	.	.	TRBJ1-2	CASGVREGYGYTF	TGTGCCAGCGGGGTGAGGGAGGGCTATGGCTACACCTTC
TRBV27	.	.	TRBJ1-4	CASSSNPTELGEKLFF	TGTGCCAGCAGTTCGAATCCGACAGAGCTGGGAGAAAAACTGTTTTTT
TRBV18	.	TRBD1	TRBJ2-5	CASSPTSGTGMETQYF	TGTGCCAGCTCACCAACCTCCGGGACAGGGATGGAGACCCAGTACTTC
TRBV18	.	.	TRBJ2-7	CASSRAQKDYEQYF	TGTGCCAGCTCACGGGCCCAAAAGGATTACGAGCAGTACTTC
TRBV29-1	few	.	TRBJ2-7	CSVEGVARPAYEQYF	TGCAGCGTTGAAGGGGTAGCGCGGCCTGCCTACGAGCAGTACTTC
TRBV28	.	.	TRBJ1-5	CASSPQISNQPQHF	TGTGCCAGCAGCCCACAGATTAGCAATCAGCCCCAGCATTTT
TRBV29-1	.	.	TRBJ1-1	CSVGHGLPGGEAFF	TGCAGCGTTGGGCATGGACTTCCCGGAGGTGAAGCTTTCTTT
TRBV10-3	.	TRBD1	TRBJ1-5	CAISESGTGEPQHF	TGTGCCATCAGTGAGTCTGGGACAGGGGAACCCCAGCATTTT
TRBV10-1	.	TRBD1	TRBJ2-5	CASGVQGSRETQYF	TGCGCCAGCGGCGTACAGGGGTCGAGGGAGACCCAGTACTTC
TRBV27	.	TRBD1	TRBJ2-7	CASSLGQTYEQYF	TGTGCCAGCAGTTTGGGACAGACCTACGAGCAGTACTTC
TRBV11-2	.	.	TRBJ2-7	CASSRRDLTRGEQYF	TGTGCCAGCAGTCGCCGGGACTTGACCCGCGGCGAGCAGTACTTC
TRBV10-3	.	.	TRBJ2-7	CAISAHSLPNEQYF	TGTGCCATCAGTGCGCACTCCTTACCCAACGAGCAGTACTTC
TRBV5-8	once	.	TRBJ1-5	CASSRSVFSNQPQHF	TGTGCCAGCAGTCGAAGCGTGTTTAGCAATCAGCCCCAGCATTTT
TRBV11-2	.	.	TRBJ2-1	CASSPRTATVSEQFF	TGTGCCAGCAGCCCACGTACCGCTACCGTCTCAGAGCAGTTCTTC
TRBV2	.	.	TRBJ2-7	CASSGQLPYEQYF	TGTGCCAGCAGTGGACAGCTCCCCTACGAGCAGTACTTC
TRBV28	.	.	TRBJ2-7	CASRTLPEQYF	TGTGCCAGCAGGACTCTCCCCGAGCAGTACTTC
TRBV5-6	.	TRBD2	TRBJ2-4	CASSLWGGRGAKNIQYF	TGTGCCAGCAGCTTGTGGGGCGGGAGAGGAGCCAAAAACATTCAGTACTTC
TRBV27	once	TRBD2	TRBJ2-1	CASSFQGLSYNEQFF	TGTGCCAGCAGTTTCCAGGGACTATCCTACAATGAGCAGTTCTTC
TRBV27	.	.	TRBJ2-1	CASSLGSYNEQFF	TGTGCCAGCAGTTTAGGGAGCTACAATGAGCAGTTCTTC
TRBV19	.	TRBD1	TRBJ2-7	CASGTGASSYEQYF	TGTGCCAGTGGGACAGGGGCCAGCTCCTACGAGCAGTACTTC
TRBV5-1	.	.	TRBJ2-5	CASSSQIQETQYF	TGCGCCAGCAGCTCCCAGATACAAGAGACCCAGTACTTC
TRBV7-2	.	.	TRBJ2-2	CASSPGGIANTGELFF	TGTGCCAGCAGCCCCGGGGGAATCGCGAACACCGGGGAGCTGTTTTTT
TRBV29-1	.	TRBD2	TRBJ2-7	CSAAGTSSYEQYF	TGCAGCGCCGCTGGGACTAGTTCCTACGAGCAGTACTTC
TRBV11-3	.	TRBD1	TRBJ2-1	CASSAGQGAMNEQFF	TGTGCCAGCAGCGCCGGACAGGGGGCAATGAATGAGCAGTTCTTC
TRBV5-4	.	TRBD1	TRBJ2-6	CASSPILGQGRSGANVLTF	TGTGCCAGCAGCCCCATTCTGGGACAGGGGCGGTCTGGGGCCAACGTCCTGACTTTC